The 21 T cell receptor beta chains below were found in one sample sequenced in a study of metastatic and nonmetastatic thyroid tumors. TCRdb re-called clones from the PCR reads using MiXCR. The sample has about 3,800 clones, around 32% seen once. No treatment of any kind had been given to any patient before thyroid surgery. The sequenced material came from adjacent normal tissue. The receptors shown here come from a female donor with papillary thyroid cancer or a benign thyroid nodule (not recorded which). Some clones in this sample may be carry-over from other donors' samples.

Written as DNA, the CDR3 is TGTGACAGAAGATTCGGGAGGGGGGCGCGGGATGGCTACACCTTC. Its translation: CDRRFGRGARDGYTF. This chain joins TRBV7-2 and TRBJ1-2, with a possible D match to TRBD1 (6 bases). Germline lookup yields CDR1 SGHTA and CDR2 FQGNSA. This CDR3 region has 15 residues.

This clone is termed medium-sized. The V gene is TRBV30, the J gene TRBJ1-4; D might be TRBD1 (5 bases). The V end was cut by 5 bases, the J end by 4 bases, with 14 bases between. The CDR3 contains 14 residues. Looked up from germline, CDR1 is GTSNPN and CDR2 is SVGIG (reference sequence). CDR3 DNA sequence: TGTGCCTGGGGGGCCGCAGCTCATAATGAAAAACTGTTTTTT. It codes for CAWGAAAHNEKLFF.

The chain is built from TRBV2 and TRBJ1-2, with TRBD1 matching 9 bases. The V segment lost 8 bases and the J segment 11 bases; nucleotides outside the gene matches: 18. There are 15 residues in the CDR3. The germline gives CDR1 SNHLY, CDR2 FYNNEI. CDR3 in DNA: TGTGCCAGCCAGGGTGGCGGACAGGGGAGCTTAGGGTACACCTTC. Translation: CASQGGGQGSLGYTF. The whole variable domain, filled in from reference TRBV2 and TRBJ1-2, reads EPEVTQTPSHQVTQMGQEVILRCVPISNHLYFYWYRQILGQKVEFLVSFYNNEISEKSEIFDDQFSVERPDGSNFTLKIRSTKLEDSAMYFCASQGGGQGSLGYTFGSGTRLTVV.

V and J are TRBV5-1 and TRBJ1-2; 8 bases are a match to TRBD1. With V trimmed by 4 bases and J by 3 bases, 5 bases remained unmatched. CDR1 is SGHRS, CDR2 YFSETQ, per germline. The CDR3 runs to 14 residues. CDR3: CASSHGQGYYGYTF. CDR3 in DNA: TGCGCCAGCAGCCACGGACAGGGTTACTATGGCTACACCTTC.

Details on this clone: No conserved phenylalanine or tryptophan is present at the end of the CDR3, so a read error is the likely explanation. The V call is TRBV6-1, the J call TRBJ1-1; D perhaps matches TRBD1 (5 bases). This CDR3 contains 13 residues. Trimming cost V 10 bases and J 0 bases, with 12 bases left between them. The V gene's germline CDR1 is MNHNS and CDR2 SASEGT. The DNA of the CDR3 is TGTGCCACGCAGACAGTCATGAACACTGAAGCTTTCCTT. Translating it yields CATQTVMNTEAFL.

The chain links TRBV30 to TRBJ2-7; 7 nucleotides line up with TRBD1. There are 13 residues in the CDR3. Looked up from germline, CDR1 is GTSNPN and CDR2 is SVGIG (reference sequence). The ends lost 0 bases at V and 5 bases at J; junction bases unmatched: 4. The CDR3 reads CAWSVTGADEQYF. The CDR3 DNA follows: TGTGCCTGGAGTGTAACAGGGGCGGACGAGCAGTACTTC.

V usage is TRBV5-1 and J usage is TRBJ1-6; weak D call: TRBD1 (6 bases). The CDR3 contains 15 residues. Trimming pared 4 bases from V and 10 bases from J, leaving 18 bases between. Germline V gene data show CDR1 as SGHRS and CDR2 as YFSETQ. CDR3 loop: CASSSREAGTSPLHF. In DNA, the CDR3 is TGCGCCAGCAGCAGCCGGGAAGCGGGGACATCACCCCTCCACTTT.

In DNA form, the CDR3 reads TGCAGTGCTCCCGGGACTGGCCAACACAATGAGCAGTTCTTC. This gives the protein CSAPGTGQHNEQFF. V usage is TRBV20-1 and J usage is TRBJ2-1, with D possibly TRBD2 on 6 matching bases. This CDR3 spans 14 amino acids. V lost 5 bases to trimming and J lost 5 bases, with 16 bases between them. CDR1 and CDR2 from the germline V gene are DFQATT and SNEGSKA (reference sequence).

The chain is built from TRBV7-2 and TRBJ2-7; 10 bases align to TRBD2. After removal of 0 bases from V and 0 bases from J, the junction contained 2 bases not matched to a gene. The length of the CDR3 is 16 residues. Per germline, CDR1 SGHTA and CDR2 FQGNSA. The CDR3 nucleotides are TGTGCCAGCAGCTTAGCGGCTAGCGGGAGCTCCTACGAGCAGTACTTC. It translates to CASSLAASGSSYEQYF.

The rearrangement links TRBV20-1 to TRBJ1-2, with D hard to call. This CDR3 spans 14 amino acids. Germline values: CDR1 DFQATT, CDR2 SNEGSKA (reference sequence). The ends were cut back, 0 bases at V and 2 bases at J, with 10 bases in the middle. The CDR3 sequence is CSARDAVVNYGYTF. The CDR3 DNA reads as TGCAGTGCTAGAGATGCGGTTGTGAACTATGGCTACACCTTC.

This clone was seen more than once but under ten times. This CDR3 reads CASSHGAQNEYNEQFF. Written as DNA, the CDR3 is TGTGCCAGCTCTCATGGGGCCCAGAACGAGTACAATGAGCAGTTCTTC. This chain links TRBV28 with TRBJ2-1; a possible D gene is TRBD1 (5 bases). CDR1 is MDHEN, CDR2 SYDVKM, per germline. CDR3 length: 16 residues. The V and J ends lost 8 bases and 4 bases respectively, with 21 bases between them.

The V and J genes are TRBV15 and TRBJ2-7, with D uncertain. CDR1 LNHNV and CDR2 YYDKDF come from the germline V gene (reference sequence). V gave up 6 bases and J gave up 0 bases, with 12 bases separating them. This CDR3 region has 14 residues. CDR3 coding DNA: TGTGCCACCAGTGGCCCGGGCGTCTCCTACGAGCAGTACTTC. Its protein is CATSGPGVSYEQYF. The full variable domain, rest sourced from reference TRBV15 and TRBJ2-7, is DAMVIQNPRYQVTQFGKPVTLSCSQTLNHNVMYWYQQKSSQAPKLLFHYYDKDFNNEADTPDNFQSRRPNTSFCFLDIRSPGLGDTAMYLCATSGPGVSYEQYFGPGTRLTVT.

The V and J genes are TRBV10-1 and TRBJ2-1; D may be TRBD2 (5 bases). The V gene lost 2 bases and the J gene lost 0 bases, with 11 bases spanning the gap. The CDR3 length is 16 residues. Germline-derived CDR1 and CDR2 are WNHNN and SYGVQD (reference sequence). The CDR3: CASSEMRGGSYNEQFF. The CDR3 bases are TGCGCCAGCAGTGAGATGCGCGGAGGCTCCTACAATGAGCAGTTCTTC.

In this sample, this clone is medium-sized. One end of the junction is discordant with germline, which a read error may explain. The sample has other DNA sequences that encode this CDR3 too. The CDR3: CGAKLRGGWVNNEQFF. CDR3 DNA: TGCGGTGCTAAACTCAGGGGGGGCTGGGTGAACAATGAGCAGTTCTTC. The gene calls are TRBV20-1 and TRBJ2-1; either TRBD1 or TRBD2 may fit D (7 bases each). Per the germline V gene, CDR1 is DFQATT and CDR2 is SNEGSKA (reference sequence). The CDR3 consists of 16 residues.

The chain employs TRBV11-2 and TRBJ2-1; TRBD2 matches 11 bases. Trimming at V came to 4 bases and at J to 5 bases, leaving 7 bases not matched to a gene. CDR3 length: 16 residues. CDR1 SGHAT and CDR2 FQNNGV come from the germline V gene. In DNA, the CDR3 is TGTGCCAGCAGCTCCAAACTAGCGGGAGTTGACAATGAGCAGTTCTTC. Translated, it gives CASSSKLAGVDNEQFF.

This clone occurred a few times. The rearrangement links TRBV15 to TRBJ2-5; unclear D gene. Germline V lookup: CDR1 LNHNV, CDR2 YYDKDF (reference sequence). The CDR3 is 16 residues long. The V gene lost 0 bases and the J gene lost 2 bases, with 13 bases spanning the gap. CDR3: CATSRDRSRAQETQYF. The DNA of the CDR3 is TGTGCCACCAGCAGAGACCGATCCCGGGCTCAAGAGACCCAGTACTTC.

By share of the sample, this clone is large. V is TRBV28 and J is TRBJ1-2, with 9 bases identical to TRBD1. Germline V gene sequence: CDR1 MDHEN, CDR2 SYDVKM. J lost 3 bases, V lost 3 bases, and 2 bases had no gene match. This CDR3 has 14 residues. The CDR3 sequence: CASSFGTGHYGYTF. Written as DNA, the CDR3 is TGTGCCAGCAGTTTCGGGACAGGGCACTATGGCTACACCTTC.

V gene TRBV28 combines with J gene TRBJ2-1, with TRBD2 matching over 7 bases. CDR1 MDHEN and CDR2 SYDVKM come from the germline V gene. Trimming removed 7 bases from V and 11 bases from J; junction bases left unmatched: 14. The CDR3 contains 14 residues. The CDR3 region has the DNA TGTGCCAGCATTCAAGATTGCGGGAGAAATAAGCAGTTCTTC. Its protein product is CASIQDCGRNKQFF.

This chain joins TRBV20-1 and TRBJ2-1; TRBD2 matches at 14 bases. CDR1 and CDR2 from the germline V gene are DFQATT and SNEGSKA (reference sequence). V lost 1 base, J lost 8 bases, and 4 bases stayed unmatched. This CDR3 region has 15 residues. For the CDR3, the DNA is TGCAGTGCTAGAGGGGGGACTAGCGGGAGATATGAGCAGTTCTTC. Protein product: CSARGGTSGRYEQFF.

This chain joins TRBV5-1 and TRBJ1-1, with D unclear. Germline values: CDR1 SGHRS, CDR2 YFSETQ. This CDR3 is built from 15 residues. Trimming shortened V by 0 bases and J by 2 bases, and 11 bases separated the two germline ends. CDR3 bases: TGCGCCAGCAGCTTGGGCGGAGCGATCAACACTGAAGCTTTCTTT. It translates to CASSLGGAINTEAFF.

The chain is built from TRBV19 and TRBJ1-5; D call uncertain. Trimming left V 3 bases short and J 7 bases short, with 16 bases between. This CDR3 comprises 15 residues. The germline CDR1 and CDR2 sequences are LNHDA and SQIVND (reference sequence). The CDR3 region has the DNA TGTGCCAGTAGTATTTCCCCGGCAGGCCAACAGCCCCAGCATTTT. Translating it yields CASSISPAGQQPQHF.